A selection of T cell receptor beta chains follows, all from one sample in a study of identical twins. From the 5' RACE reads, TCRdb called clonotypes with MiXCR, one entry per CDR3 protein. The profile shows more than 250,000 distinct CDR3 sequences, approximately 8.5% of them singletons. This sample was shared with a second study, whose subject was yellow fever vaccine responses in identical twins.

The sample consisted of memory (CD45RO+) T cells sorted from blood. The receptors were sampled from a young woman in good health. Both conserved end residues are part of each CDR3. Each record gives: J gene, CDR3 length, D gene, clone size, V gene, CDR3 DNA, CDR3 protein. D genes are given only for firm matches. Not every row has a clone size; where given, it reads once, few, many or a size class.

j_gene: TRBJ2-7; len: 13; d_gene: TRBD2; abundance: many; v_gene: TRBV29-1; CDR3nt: TGCAGCGCCACTAGCGGGAGATCCTACGAGCAGTACTTC; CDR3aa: CSATSGRSYEQYF
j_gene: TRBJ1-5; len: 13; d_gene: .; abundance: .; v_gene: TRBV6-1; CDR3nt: TGTGCCAGCAGCCGGGACACCTATCAGCCCCAGCATTTT; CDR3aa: CASSRDTYQPQHF
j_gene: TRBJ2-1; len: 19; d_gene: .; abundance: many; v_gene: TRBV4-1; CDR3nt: TGCGCCAGCAGCCAAGATTTAATTAGGAGACTTGCTGCCTACAATGAGCAGTTCTTC; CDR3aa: CASSQDLIRRLAAYNEQFF
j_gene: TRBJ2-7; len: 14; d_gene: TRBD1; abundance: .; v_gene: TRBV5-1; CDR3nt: TGCGCCAGCAGCAAAGACAGGGGGCCCTACGAGCAGTACTTC; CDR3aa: CASSKDRGPYEQYF
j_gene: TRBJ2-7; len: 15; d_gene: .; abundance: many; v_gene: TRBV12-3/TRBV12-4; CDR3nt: TGTGCCAGCAGTTCTAGGGGGAGCAGCTCCTACGAGCAGTACTTC; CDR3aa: CASSSRGSSSYEQYF
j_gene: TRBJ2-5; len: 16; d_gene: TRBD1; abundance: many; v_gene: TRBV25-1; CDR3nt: TGTGCCAGCAGTGAATCGGTCAGGGGGCTTCAAGAGACCCAGTACTTC; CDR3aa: CASSESVRGLQETQYF
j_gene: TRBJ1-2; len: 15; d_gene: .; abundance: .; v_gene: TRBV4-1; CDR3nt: TGCGCCAGCAGCCCCTACCGGGGAGTCGACTATGGCTACACCTTC; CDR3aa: CASSPYRGVDYGYTF
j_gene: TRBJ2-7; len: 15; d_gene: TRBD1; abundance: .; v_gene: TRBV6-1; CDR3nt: TGTGCCAGCAGGGAGAGACAGGGCCCGCAGGGAGTGCAGTACTTC; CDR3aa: CASRERQGPQGVQYF
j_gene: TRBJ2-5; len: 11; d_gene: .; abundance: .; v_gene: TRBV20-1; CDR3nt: TGCAGTGATGCTAGGAGTGAGACCCAGTACTTC; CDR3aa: CSDARSETQYF
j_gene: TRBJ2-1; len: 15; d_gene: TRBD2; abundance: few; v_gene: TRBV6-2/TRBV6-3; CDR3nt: TGTGCCAGCAGAATAGGACTAGCCGCCTACAATGAGCAGTTCTTC; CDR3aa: CASRIGLAAYNEQFF
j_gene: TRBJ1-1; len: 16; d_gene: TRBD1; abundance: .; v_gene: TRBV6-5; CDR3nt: TGTGCCAGCAGTTACCCGCCAAGTCAGGGGGCCCCTGAAGCTTTCTTT; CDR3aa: CASSYPPSQGAPEAFF
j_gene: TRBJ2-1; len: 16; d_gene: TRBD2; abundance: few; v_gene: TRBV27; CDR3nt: TGTGCCAGCATCAAACGACTAGCGGGGCGTTACAATGAGCAGTTCTTC; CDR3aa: CASIKRLAGRYNEQFF
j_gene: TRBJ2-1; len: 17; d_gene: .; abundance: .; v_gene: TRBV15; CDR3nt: TGTGCCACCAGCAGAGAAAGTCGAGACCGCTTTTTCAATGAGCAGTTCTTC; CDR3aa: CATSRESRDRFFNEQFF
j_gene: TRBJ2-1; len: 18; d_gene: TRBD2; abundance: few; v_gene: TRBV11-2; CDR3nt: TGTGCCAGCAGCACTAACAGACGGCTAGCGGGAGGGTACAATGAGCAGTTCTTC; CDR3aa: CASSTNRRLAGGYNEQFF
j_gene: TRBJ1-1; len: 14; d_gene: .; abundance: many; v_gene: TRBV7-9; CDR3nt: TGTGCCAGCAGCTCCCGGGCCGCTAACACTGAAGCTTTCTTT; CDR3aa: CASSSRAANTEAFF
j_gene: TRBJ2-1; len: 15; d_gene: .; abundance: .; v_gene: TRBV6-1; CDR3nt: TGTGCCAGCAGGTCTGGCGGGGGACACTACAATGAGCAGTTCTTC; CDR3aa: CASRSGGGHYNEQFF
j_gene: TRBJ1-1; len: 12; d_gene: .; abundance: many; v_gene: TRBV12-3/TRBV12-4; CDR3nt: TGTGCCAGCACCATACAGGTGGGAGAAGCTTTCTTT; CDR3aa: CASTIQVGEAFF
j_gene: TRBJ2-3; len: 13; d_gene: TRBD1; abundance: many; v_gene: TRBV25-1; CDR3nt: TGTGCCAGCAGGGGACAGGGCGCAGATACGCAGTATTTT; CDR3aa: CASRGQGADTQYF
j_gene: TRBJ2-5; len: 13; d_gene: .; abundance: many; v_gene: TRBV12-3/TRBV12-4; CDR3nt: TGTGCCAGCAGTTTGGAGATCCGGGAGACCCAGTACTTC; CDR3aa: CASSLEIRETQYF
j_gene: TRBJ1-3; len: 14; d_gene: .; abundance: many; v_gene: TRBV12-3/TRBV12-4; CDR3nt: TGTGCCAGCAGTTCTGGGCCGTCGGGAAACACCATATATTTT; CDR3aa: CASSSGPSGNTIYF
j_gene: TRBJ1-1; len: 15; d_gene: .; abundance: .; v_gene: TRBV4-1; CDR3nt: TGCGCCAGCAGCCCCTTGGACAGCCGTAACACTGAAGCTTTCTTT; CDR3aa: CASSPLDSRNTEAFF
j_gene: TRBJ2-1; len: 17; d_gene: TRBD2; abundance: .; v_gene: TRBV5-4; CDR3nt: TGTGCCAGCAGTTCCGGGACTAGCGGGAGGGCCAGGTATGAGCAGTTCTTC; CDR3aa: CASSSGTSGRARYEQFF
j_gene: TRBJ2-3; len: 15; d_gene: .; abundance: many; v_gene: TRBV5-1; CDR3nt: TGCGCCAGCAGCGATAGAAGTCCTCCCACAGATACGCAGTATTTT; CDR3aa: CASSDRSPPTDTQYF
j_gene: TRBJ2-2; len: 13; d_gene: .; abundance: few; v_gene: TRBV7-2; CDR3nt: TGTGCCAGCAGCTTCTCCTACACCGGGGAGCTGTTTTTT; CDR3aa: CASSFSYTGELFF
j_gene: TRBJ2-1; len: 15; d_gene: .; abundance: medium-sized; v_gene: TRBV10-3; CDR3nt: TGTGCCATCAGTGCAGGGTTTACTCTCTACAATGAGCAGTTCTTC; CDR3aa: CAISAGFTLYNEQFF
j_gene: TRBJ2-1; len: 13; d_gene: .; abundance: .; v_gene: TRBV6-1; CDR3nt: TGTGCCAGCAGTGTCGAAAGGGAAGGTGAGCAGTTCTTC; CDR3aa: CASSVEREGEQFF
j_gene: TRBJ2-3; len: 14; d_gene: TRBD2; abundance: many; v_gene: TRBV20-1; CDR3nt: TGCAGTGCTCCACGGGGGGGGAACACAGATACGCAGTATTTT; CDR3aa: CSAPRGGNTDTQYF
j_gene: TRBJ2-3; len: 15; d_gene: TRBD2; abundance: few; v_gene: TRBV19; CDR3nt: TGTGCCAGTAGTAAAGCGGGAGGGAGGACAGATACGCAGTATTTT; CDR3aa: CASSKAGGRTDTQYF
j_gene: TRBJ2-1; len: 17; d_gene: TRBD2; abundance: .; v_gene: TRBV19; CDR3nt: TGTGCCAGTAGATCCGCGGGGGTTAGCGGGGGGTACAATGAGCAGTTCTTC; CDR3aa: CASRSAGVSGGYNEQFF
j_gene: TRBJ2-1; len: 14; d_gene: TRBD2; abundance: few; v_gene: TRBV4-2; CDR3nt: TGTGCCAGCAGCCAGGGGACTAGCCGCAATGAGCAGTTCTTC; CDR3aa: CASSQGTSRNEQFF